The 28 T cell receptor beta chains presented below share a single source sample, sequenced in a study of T cells in Graves' hyperthyroidism and ophthalmopathy. Amplified TCR beta CDR3 regions came from RNA transcripts. The primer set for the first-round RT-PCR of the TCR CDR3 was HTBI. TCRdb independently ran MiXCR on the multiplex PCR reads; one entry per CDR3 protein. The table includes around 420,000 distinct CDR3 sequences, around a sixth detected once. The source material was blood. These receptors were taken from a young woman with Graves' hyperthyroidism.

This sequence joins TRBV6-1 and TRBJ2-3; 12 nucleotides align to TRBD2. Germline V CDR1 and CDR2: MNHNS, SASEGT. V shed 5 bases and J 2 bases; nucleotides not matched to a gene: 8. This CDR3 spans 17 amino acids. CDR3 bases: TGTGCCAGCAGTCCTAGCGGGGGGGAAAATGACACAGATACGCAGTATTTT. Translation: CASSPSGGENDTDTQYF.

This clonotype was seen only a few times. This rearrangement joins TRBV6-6 to TRBJ2-2, with 7 bases lining up with TRBD1. This CDR3 spans 15 amino acids. V was clipped by 2 bases and J by 5 bases; unmatched bases: 5. Germline loops: CDR1 MNHNY, CDR2 SVGAGI (reference sequence). CDR3 protein: CASSYRDRPTGELFF. CDR3 bases: TGTGCCAGCAGTTACCGGGACAGACCAACCGGGGAGCTGTTTTTT.

There are many counts of this clonotype. This CDR3 reads CASSLLSAQETQYF. Here the CDR3 DNA reads TGTGCCAGCAGCCTCCTTAGCGCTCAAGAGACCCAGTACTTC. The chain carries TRBV3-1 and TRBJ2-5; weak D call: TRBD2 (5 bases). This CDR3 comprises 14 residues. Germline V gives CDR1 LGHDT, CDR2 YNNKEL (reference sequence). V lost 4 bases, J lost 2 bases, and 11 bases lay in between.

The gene calls are TRBV7-2 and TRBJ1-5; D unclear. V dropped 0 bases and J dropped 7 bases, with 10 bases sitting between them. Germline values: CDR1 SGHTA, CDR2 FQGNSA. The CDR3 consists of 14 residues. The CDR3 nucleotides are TGTGCCAGCAGCTTAGCTGAAGGTTGGCAGCCCCAGCATTTT. Amino acid sequence: CASSLAEGWQPQHF.

This clonotype showed up many times. The chain has TRBV29-1 and TRBJ2-1, with D unclear. V lost 5 bases and J 0 bases, leaving 14 bases between the germline ends. CDR3 length: 15 residues. Germline V CDR1 and CDR2: SQVTM, ANQGSEA. CDR3: CSVSPLRYSYNEQFF. Here the CDR3 DNA reads TGCAGCGTTTCTCCCTTGCGCTACTCCTACAATGAGCAGTTCTTC.

This clonotype was seen a single time. J is TRBJ1-5 and V is TRBV2, with 7 bases that match TRBD1. V dropped 10 bases and J dropped 9; count of bases not matched to a gene: 9. The CDR3 sequence is 12 residues long. Germline V gene sequence: CDR1 SNHLY, CDR2 FYNNEI. CDR3 nucleotides: TGTGCCACTGGAGGGGACAGTCTGCCCCAGCATTTT. Its protein product is CATGGDSLPQHF.

This clonotype appeared many times. The chain has TRBV7-6 and TRBJ2-7; 7 nucleotides line up with TRBD1. The CDR3 runs 15 residues. The ends lost 5 bases at V and 3 bases at J; junction bases unmatched: 10. Germline values: CDR1 SGHVS, CDR2 FNYEAQ. CDR3 sequence: CASSLRGTADYEQYF. The DNA for the CDR3 is TGTGCCAGCAGCCTTAGGGGGACAGCGGACTACGAGCAGTACTTC.

This clonotype was seen at least ten times. V is TRBV7-2 and J is TRBJ2-7; unclear D gene. The CDR3 has 11 amino acids. Trimming removed 2 bases at V and 6 bases at J, with 5 bases between. CDR1 and CDR2 (germline): SGHTA, FQGNSA. The DNA for the CDR3 is TGTGCCAGCAGCTTAAGTCGCGAGCAGTACTTC. Translating gives CASSLSREQYF.

This clonotype was detected many times. This chain links TRBV7-8 with TRBJ2-4; D is unresolved. The CDR3 totals 15 residues. Germline values: CDR1 SGHVS, CDR2 FQNEAQ. V was clipped by 2 bases and J by 8 bases, with 16 bases between them. CDR3 loop: CASSLSAHAWDIQYF. CDR3 in DNA: TGTGCCAGCAGCTTAAGCGCCCACGCGTGGGACATTCAGTACTTC.

This clonotype came up many times. The rearrangement joins TRBV5-1 to TRBJ2-7; 7 nucleotides align to TRBD1. This CDR3 contains 14 residues. CDR1 and CDR2 (germline): SGHRS, YFSETQ. V lost 5 bases to trimming and J lost 5 bases; unmatched junction nucleotides: 10. The CDR3 loop is CASSTGQPRDEQYF. The CDR3, as DNA: TGCGCCAGCAGTACGGGACAGCCAAGGGACGAGCAGTACTTC.

This clonotype was counted at least ten times. The rearrangement uses TRBV3-1 and TRBJ1-5; D remains ambiguous. This CDR3 has 12 residues. The germline CDR1 and CDR2 sequences are LGHDT and YNNKEL (reference sequence). The V end was cut by 3 bases, the J end by 6 bases, with 6 bases between. The CDR3 reads CASSHGSQPQHF. Written as DNA, the CDR3 is TGTGCCAGCAGCCATGGGAGTCAGCCCCAGCATTTT.

This clonotype was picked up many times. The chain employs TRBV10-3 and TRBJ2-2; 11 bases fit TRBD2. This CDR3 is built from 16 residues. The V segment lost 7 bases and the J segment 5 bases; nucleotides outside the gene matches: 9. Per the germline V gene, CDR1 is ENHRY and CDR2 is SYGVKD. CDR3 in amino acids: CAIIGTSGARTGELFF. In nucleotides, the CDR3 is TGTGCCATCATAGGGACTAGCGGAGCCAGGACCGGGGAGCTGTTTTTT.

Details on this clonotype: One base away lies a much larger clone, so this may be a sequencing read error. The V gene is TRBV13, the J gene TRBJ2-7; 8 nucleotides match TRBD1. J lost 6 bases, V lost 8 bases, and 6 bases had no gene match. The CDR3 has 12 amino acids. From germline, CDR1 is PRHDT and CDR2 FYEKMQ (reference sequence). CDR3 sequence (DNA): TGTGCCAGCGGCACAGGGGGGACCGAGCAGTACTTC. Amino acids: CASGTGGTEQYF.

A few counts support this clonotype. This chain connects TRBV6-1 to TRBJ1-6; D gene ambiguous. Deletions cut 0 bases from V and 10 bases from J, with 10 bases between. There are 14 residues in the CDR3. Germline CDR1 is MNHNS and CDR2 is SASEGT. The CDR3 sequence: CASSEAFYGSPLHF. The CDR3 nucleotides are TGTGCCAGCAGTGAAGCCTTTTATGGGTCACCCCTCCACTTT.

This clonotype came up many times. V usage is TRBV7-9 and J usage is TRBJ2-1; possibly TRBD1 for D (6 bases). Trimming left V 2 bases short and J 1 base short, with 9 bases between. The CDR3 is made up of 15 amino acids. Per the germline V gene, CDR1 is SEHNR and CDR2 is FQNEAQ (reference sequence). The chain's CDR3 is CASSLIGGSYNEQFF. CDR3 nucleotide sequence: TGTGCCAGCAGCTTAATAGGGGGTTCCTACAATGAGCAGTTCTTC.

The chain couples TRBV7-3 to TRBJ2-1; D may be TRBD2 (6 bases). This CDR3 region has 15 residues. Germline loops: CDR1 SGHTA, CDR2 FQGTGA. Trimming removed 2 bases at V and 4 bases at J, with 12 bases between. CDR3 amino acids: CASSLLQAGYNEQFF. CDR3 DNA: TGTGCCAGCAGCTTACTTCAAGCGGGTTACAATGAGCAGTTCTTC.

This clonotype showed up many times. This chain links TRBV20-1 with TRBJ1-2; D unclear. This CDR3 has 10 residues. CDR1 DFQATT and CDR2 SNEGSKA come from the germline V gene (reference sequence). Trimming left V 5 bases short and J 8 bases short, with 9 bases between. For the CDR3, the DNA is TGCAGTGCTCCCACGGGGGGCTACACCTTC. Protein: CSAPTGGYTF.

The chain couples TRBV20-1 to TRBJ1-4; tentative D call: TRBD1 (6 bases). Trimming stripped 5 bases from V and 8 bases from J, with 9 bases between. The CDR3 has 11 amino acids. Per germline, CDR1 DFQATT and CDR2 SNEGSKA (reference sequence). The CDR3 loop is CSAPGEEKLFF. The CDR3 bases are TGCAGTGCTCCAGGGGAAGAAAAACTGTTTTTT.

The sample holds a few counts of this clonotype. V gene TRBV4-1 combines with J gene TRBJ2-5; 13 nucleotides agree with TRBD2. The CDR3 is 20 amino acids. Per the germline V gene, CDR1 is MGHRA and CDR2 is YSYEKL. V shed 5 bases and J 0 bases; nucleotides not matched to a gene: 15. As DNA, the CDR3 is TGCGCCAGCAGCTCCCGCCCCAGACTAGCGGGGGGCCGAGACCAAGAGACCCAGTACTTC. As protein: CASSSRPRLAGGRDQETQYF.

Many counts were recorded for this clonotype. J is TRBJ2-7 and V is TRBV11-2, with D perhaps TRBD1 (5 bases). Trimming removed 1 base from V and 5 bases from J, with 18 bases in between. CDR3 length: 16 amino acids. Germline V gene sequence: CDR1 SGHAT, CDR2 FQNNGV. The CDR3 loop is CASSLVPRDSFDEQYF. The DNA of the CDR3 is TGTGCCAGCAGCTTAGTTCCCCGAGACAGTTTCGACGAGCAGTACTTC.

V gene TRBV9 combines with J gene TRBJ2-1; D gene uncertain. There are 16 residues in the CDR3. V shed 0 bases and J shed 6 bases, with 16 bases lying between them. CDR1 and CDR2 from the germline V gene are SGDLS and YYNGEE. CDR3: CASSVGVSGSPNEQFF. As DNA, the CDR3 is TGTGCCAGCAGCGTAGGAGTGTCGGGTAGCCCCAATGAGCAGTTCTTC. Full variable domain (outside the CDR3, taken from reference TRBV9 and TRBJ2-1): DSGVTQTPKHLITATGQRVTLRCSPRSGDLSVYWYQQSLDQGLQFLIQYYNGEERAKGNILERFSAQQFPDLHSELNLSSLELGDSALYFCASSVGVSGSPNEQFFGPGTRLTVL.

This clonotype has ten or more counts. V is TRBV24-1 and J is TRBJ2-7, with 7 bases identical to TRBD1. The CDR3 is 15 residues long. CDR1 KGHDR and CDR2 SFDVKD come from the germline V gene. Trimming at V came to 2 bases and at J to 4 bases, leaving 7 bases not matched to a gene. CDR3 sequence (DNA): TGTGCCACCAGTGATTCCGGGACAGCGGAATACGAGCAGTACTTC. The encoded protein is CATSDSGTAEYEQYF.

This clonotype has at least ten counts. In nucleotides, the CDR3 is TGTGCCAGCAGCTTAGATGGCAGGGACGCACGCTACAATGAGCAGTTCTTC. The encoded protein is CASSLDGRDARYNEQFF. This chain connects TRBV11-3 to TRBJ2-1; D may correspond to TRBD1 or TRBD2 (5 bases each). V was clipped by 0 bases and J by 3 bases, with 15 bases between them. This CDR3 comprises 17 residues. The V gene's germline CDR1 is SGHNT and CDR2 YENEEA.

This clonotype was counted many times. The gene calls are TRBV20-1 and TRBJ1-1; 7 bases are shared with TRBD1. The CDR3 is made up of 16 amino acids. With 6 bases clipped from V and 0 bases from J, the junction kept 13 bases outside the gene matches. Germline CDR1 and CDR2: DFQATT and SNEGSKA (reference sequence). DNA for the CDR3: TGCAGTGCCCTTGCCCCCTTACAGGGGATGAACACTGAAGCTTTCTTT. Its protein is CSALAPLQGMNTEAFF.

This clonotype occurred many times. The rearrangement links TRBV6-4 to TRBJ2-2; 8 nucleotides align to TRBD1. Germline CDR1 MRHNA, CDR2 SNTAGT. CDR3 size: 14 residues. The junction had 0 bases not matched to a gene; V was cut back by 0 bases and J by 6 bases. The CDR3 DNA sequence: TGTGCCAGCAGTGACTCACAGGGGGCCGGGGAGCTGTTTTTT. Encoded protein: CASSDSQGAGELFF.

This clonotype has just a few counts. The chain recombines TRBV6-4 with TRBJ2-2, with D tentatively TRBD1 (6 bases). CDR3 size: 13 residues. V lost 6 bases to trimming and J lost 5 bases, with 10 bases between them. Germline CDR1 is MRHNA and CDR2 is SNTAGT. The CDR3 bases are TGTGCCAGCAGCGCACAGGGAACCGGGGAGCTGTTTTTT. Translating gives CASSAQGTGELFF.

This clonotype was seen at least ten times. J is TRBJ1-2 and V is TRBV3-1; 11 positions match TRBD1. This CDR3 has 15 residues. V shed 2 bases, J shed 3 bases, and the junction held 2 bases outside the gene matches. The germline V gene encodes CDR1 LGHDT and CDR2 YNNKEL (reference sequence). The CDR3 sequence is CASSQRDRGDYGYTF. The CDR3 DNA follows: TGTGCCAGCAGCCAAAGGGACAGGGGGGACTATGGCTACACCTTC.

This clonotype has at least ten counts. CDR3 DNA sequence: TGTGCCAGCAGTTCCAGTGGGGGGGCGACTGGCTACACCTTC. It codes for CASSSSGGATGYTF. The chain employs TRBV6-5 and TRBJ1-2; the D gene is possibly TRBD1 (6 bases). Germline assignment: CDR1 MNHEY and CDR2 SVGAGI. The CDR3 runs 14 residues. V dropped 4 bases and J dropped 7 bases, with 16 bases sitting between them.